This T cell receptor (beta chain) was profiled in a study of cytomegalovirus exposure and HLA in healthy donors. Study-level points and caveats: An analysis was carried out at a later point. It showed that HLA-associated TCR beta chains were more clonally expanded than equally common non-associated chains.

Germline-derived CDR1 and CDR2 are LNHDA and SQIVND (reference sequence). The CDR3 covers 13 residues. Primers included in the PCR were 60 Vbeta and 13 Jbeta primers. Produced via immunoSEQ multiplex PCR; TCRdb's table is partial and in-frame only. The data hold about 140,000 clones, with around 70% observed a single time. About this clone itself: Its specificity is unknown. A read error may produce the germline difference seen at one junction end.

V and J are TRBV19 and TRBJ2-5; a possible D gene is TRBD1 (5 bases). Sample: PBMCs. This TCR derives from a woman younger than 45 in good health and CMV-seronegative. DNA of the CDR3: TGTGCCAGTAAAGGGCAGGGTCAAGGGACCCAGTACTTC. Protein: CASKGQGQGTQYF.